The present entry profiles one T cell receptor beta chain with its context. This specimen belongs to a study of radiation and T cells in renal cell carcinoma. Using immunoSEQ multiplex PCR, the repertoire was profiled, and TCRdb retains in-frame clones only, with some absent. The sample includes 25,000 to 30,000 clones, about 84% of them seen just once. Germline V CDR1 and CDR2: SGHDT, YYEEEE. The CDR3 has 17 amino acids. V gave up 0 bases and J gave up 6 bases; unmatched junction bases: 12. This sample's time point: blood 2 weeks post-SBRT. Stated treatment: 15 Gy SBRT to primary tumor, nephrectomy 4 weeks later.

The receptor was isolated from a man in his sixties with renal cell carcinoma. V usage is TRBV5-6 and J usage is TRBJ2-1, with TRBD1 identical over 7 bases. Specimen: blood, collected from a patient whose treatment included radiotherapy and nephrectomy. The CDR3 bases are TGTGCCAGCAGCTTGGACGGTTCGCCCAGGGGGTTCAATGAGCAGTTCTTC. Its protein product is CASSLDGSPRGFNEQFF.